The 10 T cell receptor beta chains reported below all come from one sample, sequenced in a study of Ad26.COV2.S vaccination and SARS-CoV-2 variants. Treatment noted: 19 received Ad26.COV2.S at low or high dose, single or two shots; several received placebo; per-sample allocation not given. On day 63 after the first injection, vaccine and placebo recipients gave samples. The method was immunoSEQ multiplex PCR; TCRdb's version includes in-frame clones alone and lacks a portion of them. The sample contains almost 400,000 clones, 70% to 90% of which appear only once. Specimen: peripheral blood, collected in a trial of Ad26.COV2.S vaccine versus placebo. These receptors all come from a person between 18 and 65 years old who received the Ad26.COV2.S COVID-19 vaccine or a placebo.

The chain uses TRBV11-2 and TRBJ2-7; D gene ambiguous. This CDR3 has 16 residues. Germline V gene sequence: CDR1 SGHAT, CDR2 FQNNGV. V was shortened by 1 base and J by 5 bases, with 18 bases between the two germline ends. The CDR3 DNA sequence: TGTGCCAGCAGCTTAGTTTCATTGGGGTGGGTCGACGAGCAGTACTTC. It yields the protein CASSLVSLGWVDEQYF.

This chain joins TRBV29-1 and TRBJ2-5, with a weak D call TRBD2 (5 bases). This CDR3 is 13 amino acids long. The germline V gene encodes CDR1 SQVTM and CDR2 ANQGSEA. The V end lost 5 bases, the J end lost 5 bases, and 15 bases lay between the germline ends. The CDR3, as DNA: TGCAGCGTTCAGAGGGCGGTGGGGGAGACCCAGTACTTC. As protein: CSVQRAVGETQYF.

The V and J genes are TRBV19 and TRBJ2-1, with D tentatively TRBD1 (5 bases). Trimming took off 3 bases at V and 6 bases at J, with 6 bases between the two ends. This CDR3 region has 12 residues. The V gene's germline CDR1 is LNHDA and CDR2 SQIVND (reference sequence). The CDR3 region has the DNA TGTGCCAGTAGTATGGGGCTCAATGAGCAGTTCTTC. Amino acid sequence: CASSMGLNEQFF.

The CDR3 DNA follows: TGTGCCAGCAGTTTAGACCCCCTTGACTTCAGCTCCTACAATGAGCAGTTCTTC. Translation gives CASSLDPLDFSSYNEQFF. This chain connects TRBV28 to TRBJ2-1; D call uncertain. Germline V gene data show CDR1 as MDHEN and CDR2 as SYDVKM. The CDR3 has 18 amino acids. V was pared by 2 bases and J by 0 bases, with 17 bases between. The whole variable domain, filled in from reference TRBV28 and TRBJ2-1, reads DVKVTQSSRYLVKRTGEKVFLECVQDMDHENMFWYRQDPGLGLRLIYFSYDVKMKEKGDIPEGYSVSREKKERFSLILESASTNQTSMYLCASSLDPLDFSSYNEQFFGPGTRLTVL.

The chain recombines TRBV3-1 (or the pseudogene TRBV3-2) with TRBJ2-3; 8 bases are a match to TRBD1. The germline V gene has CDR1 LGHDT and CDR2 YNNKEL (reference sequence). V lost 6 bases and J lost 12; bases outside the gene matches: 11. This CDR3 contains 13 residues. The CDR3 here is CASSLQRTGPQYF. The CDR3 DNA follows: TGTGCCAGCAGTCTCCAGCGGACAGGGCCCCAGTATTTT.

The count of this clone is one. This chain connects TRBV7-9 to TRBJ2-7; the D is unclear. Germline V CDR1 and CDR2: SEHNR, FQNEAQ (reference sequence). The CDR3 sequence is 15 residues long. V was cut by 6 bases and J by 7 bases, with 22 bases left in between. In DNA, the CDR3 is TGTGCCAGCAGTCATGCGGAAGGGCAAGTCCAGGAGCAGTACTTC. Amino acids: CASSHAEGQVQEQYF. The full variable domain, completed using reference TRBV7-9 and TRBJ2-7, is DTGVSQNPRHKITKRGQNVTFRCDPISEHNRLYWYRQTLGQGPEFLTYFQNEAQLEKSRLLSDRFSAERPKGSFSTLEIQRTEQGDSAMYLCASSHAEGQVQEQYFGPGTRLTVT.

The chain has TRBV3-1 (or the pseudogene TRBV3-2) and TRBJ1-6; D is undetermined. The CDR3 runs 13 residues. V dropped 5 bases and J dropped 10 bases, with 12 bases sitting between them. CDR1 is LGHDT, CDR2 YNNKEL, per germline (reference sequence). As DNA, the CDR3 is TGTGCCAGCAGCACTACAAGAGGGTCACCCCTCCACTTT. It codes for CASSTTRGSPLHF.

The J gene is TRBJ1-2, the V gene TRBV6-5, with unresolved D. With 6 bases removed from V and 8 bases from J, the gap between germline ends came to 19 bases. The CDR3 contains 14 residues. CDR1 MNHEY and CDR2 SVGAGI come from the germline V gene. The CDR3 DNA is TGTGCCAGCAGGGATGCAGGTTTAAGGCAGGGCTACACCTTC. Its translation: CASRDAGLRQGYTF.

In the case of this clone: Other DNA sequences from this sample encode an identical CDR3 as well. J is TRBJ1-4 and V is TRBV6-1, with TRBD1 matching 10 bases. The CDR3 runs to 14 residues. Germline lookup yields CDR1 MNHNS and CDR2 SASEGT. V shed 3 bases and J 7 bases; nucleotides not matched to a gene: 2. The CDR3 bases are TGTGCCAGCAGTGAGGGACAGGGGTTTGAAAAACTGTTTTTT. This encodes CASSEGQGFEKLFF.

This clone was found once. This chain uses TRBV6-2 or TRBV6-3 with TRBJ1-6, with 11 bases lining up with TRBD1. V lost 7 bases and J lost 10; bases outside the gene matches: 9. Germline V lookup: CDR1 MNHEY, CDR2 SVGEGT. The CDR3 is 15 amino acids. The CDR3 loop is CASIPRGQGDSPLHF. CDR3 nucleotide sequence: TGTGCCAGCATCCCACGGGGACAGGGGGACTCACCCCTCCACTTT.